Following are 17 T cell receptor beta chains from one sample sequenced in a study of blood T cells in healthy people across ages. A second PCR, run for about 7 to 11 cycles, used a sample-barcoded 5' primer plus a J-beta primer mix. TCRdb redid the calling of the 5' RACE reads with MiXCR, one entry per CDR3 protein. The data contain 1.4 million to 1.5 million distinct CDR3 sequences, 40% to 50% of them seen just once; the ten biggest clones take up 7% to 9%. The source material was blood. The receptors derive from a young woman in good health.

Concerning this clonotype: One junction end disagrees with the germline gene, perhaps due to a read error. V and J are TRBV11-2 and TRBJ1-2; no clear D. The CDR3 has 15 amino acids. CDR1 and CDR2 (germline): SGHAT, FQNNGV. The CDR3: CAGSPVWGGPYGYTF. In DNA form, the CDR3 reads TGTGCCGGCAGCCCCGTTTGGGGAGGCCCCTATGGCTACACCTTC.

This chain joins TRBV10-3 and TRBJ2-7; D remains ambiguous. Germline loops: CDR1 ENHRY, CDR2 SYGVKD. V shed 7 bases and J shed 3 bases, with 19 bases lying between them. The CDR3 loop spans 15 amino acids. The CDR3: CAIKRQPTTNYEQYF. CDR3 DNA sequence: TGTGCCATCAAACGACAACCCACAACAAACTACGAGCAGTACTTC.

V usage is TRBV6-5 and J usage is TRBJ1-1; TRBD1 matches at 11 bases. Germline trimming cut 6 bases from V and 4 bases from J; bases unmatched to any gene: 10. Germline assignment: CDR1 MNHEY and CDR2 SVGAGI. The CDR3 runs to 16 residues. The CDR3 DNA reads TGTGCCAGCAGCCCGGGACAGGGGGGGGTCATCACTGAAGCTTTCTTT. It yields the protein CASSPGQGGVITEAFF.

The V gene is TRBV20-1, the J gene TRBJ2-5; a possible D gene is TRBD2 (6 bases). Trimming shortened V by 2 bases and J by 4 bases, and 14 bases separated the two germline ends. This CDR3 region has 14 residues. Per the germline V gene, CDR1 is DFQATT and CDR2 is SNEGSKA (reference sequence). The CDR3 region is CSARKIPGGETQYF. DNA for the CDR3: TGCAGTGCTAGAAAAATCCCCGGGGGAGAGACCCAGTACTTC.

V usage is TRBV6-9 and J usage is TRBJ2-1, with D possibly matching TRBD2 (6 bases). The CDR3 is made up of 15 amino acids. Germline CDR1 reads MNHGY; CDR2 reads SVAAGI. V lost 7 bases and J 8 bases, leaving 21 bases between the germline ends. CDR3 sequence (DNA): TGTGCCAGCACCAAGACGGGCTTCCCGGGGGATGAGCAGTTCTTC. Its translation: CASTKTGFPGDEQFF.

Of note for this clonotype: A junction boundary mismatches the germline segment, possibly from a read error. The rearrangement joins TRBV5-1 to TRBJ2-2; 8 bases agree with TRBD1. The CDR3 spans 17 residues. From germline, CDR1 is SGHRS and CDR2 YFSETQ. In nucleotides, the CDR3 is TGCGCCAGCAGCTTGGTTTCGCAGGGGGCCTACACAGGGGAGCTGTTTTTT. Its protein is CASSLVSQGAYTGELFF.

The J gene is TRBJ2-7, the V gene TRBV29-1, with D possibly being TRBD2 (6 bases). The CDR3 sequence is 12 residues long. Trimming stripped 8 bases from V and 4 bases from J, with 15 bases between. CDR1 is SQVTM, CDR2 ANQGSEA, per germline. In nucleotides, the CDR3 is TGCAGCCTACGGGACTCGAGTTACGAGCAGTACTTC. Translating gives CSLRDSSYEQYF.

As regards this clonotype: Relative to the germline gene, one junction end is altered; a read error may explain this. The V call is TRBV6-5, the J call TRBJ1-6; no firm D call. CDR1 MNHEY and CDR2 SVGAGI come from the germline V gene. This CDR3 has 13 residues. DNA of the CDR3: TGTGCCAGCAGTTACGGGAGGAATTCACCCCCCCACTTT. This gives the protein CASSYGRNSPPHF.

This clonotype came up many times. The chain couples TRBV10-3 to TRBJ2-3, with D maybe TRBD2 (7 bases). V was pared by 6 bases and J by 2 bases, with 18 bases between. The CDR3 spans 16 residues. Germline V lookup: CDR1 ENHRY, CDR2 SYGVKD. CDR3 residues: CAIRGGPTHTTDTQYF. CDR3 nucleotide sequence: TGTGCCATCAGGGGGGGGCCGACTCACACCACAGATACGCAGTATTTT.

The gene calls are TRBV5-4 and TRBJ2-7, with D possibly being TRBD2 (6 bases). Germline CDR1 and CDR2: SGHNT and YYREEE (reference sequence). The germline V and J ends were trimmed by 4 bases and 1 base, with 15 bases remaining between them. This CDR3 has 15 amino acids. In DNA form, the CDR3 reads TGTGCCAGCAGCCTTACTATCGGGAGTTCCTACGAGCAGTACTTC. Protein sequence: CASSLTIGSSYEQYF.

The chain joins TRBV29-1 to TRBJ1-1, with a weak D call TRBD1 (5 bases). V dropped 6 bases and J dropped 8 bases, with 13 bases sitting between them. The CDR3 spans 11 residues. The germline V gene has CDR1 SQVTM and CDR2 ANQGSEA. Here the CDR3 reads CSVKTAAEAFF. The CDR3 nucleotides are TGCAGCGTCAAGACAGCAGCCGAAGCTTTCTTT. Based on the CDR3 plus reference TRBV29-1 and TRBJ1-1, the full variable domain is SAVISQKPSRDICQRGTSLTIQCQVDSQVTMMFWYRQQPGQSLTLIATANQGSEATYESGFVIDKFPISRPNLTFSTLTVSNMSPEDSSIYLCSVKTAAEAFFGQGTRLTVV.

J is TRBJ2-4 and V is TRBV6-1, with 16 bases fitting TRBD2. Germline V lookup: CDR1 MNHNS, CDR2 SASEGT. V lost 6 bases, J lost 6 bases, and 11 bases stayed unmatched. The CDR3 length is 18 residues. The CDR3: CASRRTGLAGGLGNIQYF. CDR3 nucleotide sequence: TGTGCCAGCAGACGAACGGGACTAGCGGGAGGGCTCGGAAACATTCAGTACTTC.

The chain couples TRBV6-6 to TRBJ2-5; 8 positions agree with TRBD1. CDR3 length: 16 residues. V was clipped by 0 bases and J by 5 bases; unmatched bases: 8. Germline V lookup: CDR1 MNHNY, CDR2 SVGAGI (reference sequence). CDR3 nucleotide sequence: TGTGCCAGCAGTTACTCCGGAGACAGGGGCCCGGAGACCCAGTACTTC. Its translation is CASSYSGDRGPETQYF.

This clonotype has just a few counts. DNA for the CDR3: TGCAGTGCTAGAGAAGCGACGAGCTCGGTGGCCTACAATGAGCAGTTCTTC. Amino acids: CSAREATSSVAYNEQFF. This chain connects TRBV20-1 to TRBJ2-1; no firm D call. Per germline, CDR1 DFQATT and CDR2 SNEGSKA (reference sequence). CDR3 length: 17 residues. Trimming took off 0 bases at V and 2 bases at J, with 17 bases between the two ends.

The chain is built from TRBV20-1 and TRBJ1-2; 7 positions match TRBD1. Germline trimming cut 6 bases from V and 4 bases from J; bases unmatched to any gene: 11. This CDR3 has 14 residues. Germline loops: CDR1 DFQATT, CDR2 SNEGSKA (reference sequence). The CDR3 here is CSAPSDTGVYGYTF. As DNA, the CDR3 is TGCAGTGCGCCATCCGACACAGGGGTCTATGGCTACACCTTC.

This clonotype has only a few counts. This rearrangement joins TRBV2 to TRBJ2-4, with 14 nucleotides matching TRBD2. The ends lost 6 bases at V and 7 bases at J; junction bases unmatched: 11. Germline V gene data show CDR1 as SNHLY and CDR2 as FYNNEI. The CDR3 consists of 17 residues. The CDR3 bases are TGTGCCAGCAGCGCTACCGGGACTAGCGGGAGTAGGAACATTCAGTACTTC. Translating it yields CASSATGTSGSRNIQYF.

This clonotype was counted between two and nine times. The V gene is TRBV28, the J gene TRBJ2-1; D is undetermined. Trimming left V 5 bases short and J 8 bases short, with 7 bases between. CDR1 is MDHEN and CDR2 is SYDVKM in the germline V gene. The CDR3 is 11 amino acids. The CDR3 sequence: CASSVLDEQFF. CDR3 in DNA: TGTGCCAGCAGTGTGTTGGATGAGCAGTTCTTC.